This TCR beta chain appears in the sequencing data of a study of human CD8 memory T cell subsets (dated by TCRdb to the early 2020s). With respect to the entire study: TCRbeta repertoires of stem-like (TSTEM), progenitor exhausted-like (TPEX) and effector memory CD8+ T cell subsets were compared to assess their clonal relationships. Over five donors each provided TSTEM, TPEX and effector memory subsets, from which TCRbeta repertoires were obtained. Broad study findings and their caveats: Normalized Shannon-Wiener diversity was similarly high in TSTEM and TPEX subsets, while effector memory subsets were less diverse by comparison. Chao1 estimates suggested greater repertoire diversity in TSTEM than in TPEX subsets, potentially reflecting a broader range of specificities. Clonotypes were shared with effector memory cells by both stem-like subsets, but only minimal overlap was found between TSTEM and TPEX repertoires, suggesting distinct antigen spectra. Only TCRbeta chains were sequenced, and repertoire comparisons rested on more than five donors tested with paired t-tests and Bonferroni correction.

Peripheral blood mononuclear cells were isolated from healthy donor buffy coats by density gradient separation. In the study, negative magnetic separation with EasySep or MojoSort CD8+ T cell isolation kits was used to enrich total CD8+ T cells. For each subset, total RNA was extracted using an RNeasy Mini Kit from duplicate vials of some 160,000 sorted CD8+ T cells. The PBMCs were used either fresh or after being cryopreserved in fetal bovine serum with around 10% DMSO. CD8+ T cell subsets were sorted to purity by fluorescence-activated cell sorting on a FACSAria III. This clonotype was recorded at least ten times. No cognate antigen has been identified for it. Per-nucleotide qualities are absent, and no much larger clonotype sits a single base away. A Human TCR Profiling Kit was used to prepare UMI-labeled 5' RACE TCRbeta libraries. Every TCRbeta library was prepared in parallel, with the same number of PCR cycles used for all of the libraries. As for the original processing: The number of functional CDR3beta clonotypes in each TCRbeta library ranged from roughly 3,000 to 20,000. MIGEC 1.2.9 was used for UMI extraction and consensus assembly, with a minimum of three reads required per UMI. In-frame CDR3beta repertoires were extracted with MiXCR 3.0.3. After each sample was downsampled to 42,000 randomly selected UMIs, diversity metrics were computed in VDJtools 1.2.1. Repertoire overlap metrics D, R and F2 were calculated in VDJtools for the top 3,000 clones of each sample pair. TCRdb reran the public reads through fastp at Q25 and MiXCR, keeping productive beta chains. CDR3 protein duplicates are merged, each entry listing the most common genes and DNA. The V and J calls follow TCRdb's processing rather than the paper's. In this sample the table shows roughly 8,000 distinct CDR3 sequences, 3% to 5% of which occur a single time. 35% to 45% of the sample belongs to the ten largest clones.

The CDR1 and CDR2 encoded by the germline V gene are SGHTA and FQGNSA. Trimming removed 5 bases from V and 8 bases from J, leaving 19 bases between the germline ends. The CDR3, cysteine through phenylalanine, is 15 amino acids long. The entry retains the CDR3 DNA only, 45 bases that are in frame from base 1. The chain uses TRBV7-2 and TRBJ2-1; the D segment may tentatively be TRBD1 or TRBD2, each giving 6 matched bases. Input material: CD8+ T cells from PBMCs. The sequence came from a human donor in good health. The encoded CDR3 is CASSLGGGLGYEQFF. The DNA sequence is TGTGCCAGCAGCCTAGGGGGAGGTTTGGGCTATGAGCAGTTCTTC.